This TCR beta chain was identified in a study of response to subunit inactivated influenza vaccine (dated by TCRdb to between 2017 and 2018). Turning to the overall study: Deep quantitative profiling of the T cell receptor repertoire was used in the study to follow responses to a trivalent subunit inactivated influenza vaccine.

The paper's findings and limits, for the study overall: According to the authors, only a limited number of new T cells may be recruited by each seasonal influenza vaccination.

Notes on this clonotype: The target of this receptor is not known. The record has no base qualities; no much larger clone is one base away.

The CDR3 covers 13 residues, taking in both the cysteine and the phenylalanine. Just the 39-base CDR3 DNA is kept, in frame starting at base 1. Looking up the germline V gene yields CDR1 SGHTA and CDR2 FQGNSA. V loses 3 bases of germline sequence and J loses 1 base, and the interval between the two ends is 5 bases. Library creation used RT-PCR. For sequencing, an Illumina HiSeq 2500 was employed. Clones were called with MiXCR by TCRdb after fastp trimmed the public reads at Q25, and only in-frame beta chains were retained. Each entry is one CDR3 protein sequence, shown with its most common DNA and genes. The sample has more than 450,000 distinct CDR3 sequences on record, roughly 12% of them singletons. Of the sample, 10% is held by the ten largest clones.

The receptor chain draws on TRBV7-2 and TRBJ2-3, with an unclear D gene assignment. This clonotype originated in a man between 45 and 60 years old who received an inactivated influenza vaccine. Donor details come from another sample of the same person, matched by shared clones. The sample was PBMCs from blood, taken on the day of vaccination. The DNA sequence follows: TGTGCCAGCAGCTTTTATGGCACAGATACGCAGTATTTT. Its protein is CASSFYGTDTQYF.